The 10 T cell receptor beta chains below were found in one sample sequenced in a study of CD8+CD57+ T cells in acquired aplastic anemia. CDR3 and TCR beta VDJ profiling relied on a genomic DNA template. In TCRdb, the reads were re-called with MiXCR into one record per CDR3 protein. Of some 130,000 distinct CDR3 sequences detected, 40% to 60% appear once; the ten largest clones hold around 2.3%. Sequenced sample: sorted CD4+, CD8+, or CD8+CD57+ T cells (not recorded which) from PBMCs. These receptors were collected from a human donor in good health, serving as a control.

This clonotype was picked up many times. The chain joins TRBV6-5 to TRBJ1-2; D is unclear. Looked up from germline, CDR1 is MNHEY and CDR2 is SVGAGI. V lost 0 bases to trimming and J lost 7 bases, with 12 bases between them. There are 14 residues in the CDR3. The chain's CDR3 is CASSYSNRLGGYTF. As DNA, the CDR3 is TGTGCCAGCAGTTACTCGAACAGATTGGGTGGCTACACCTTC.

This clonotype was seen just once. V usage is TRBV2 and J usage is TRBJ1-1; 9 bases match TRBD1. Germline V gene data show CDR1 as SNHLY and CDR2 as FYNNEI. The CDR3 loop spans 15 amino acids. V gave up 6 bases and J gave up 1 base; unmatched junction bases: 6. This CDR3 is CASRSLDRGNTEAFF. The CDR3 DNA sequence: TGTGCCAGCAGATCCCTGGACAGGGGGAACACTGAAGCTTTCTTT.

This chain connects TRBV20-1 to TRBJ1-6; TRBD1 agrees at 8 bases. Trimming cost V 3 bases and J 7 bases; bases outside gene matches: 8. Germline-derived CDR1 and CDR2 are DFQATT and SNEGSKA (reference sequence). The CDR3 spans 15 residues. This chain's CDR3 is CSASRRQGANSPLHF. For the CDR3, the DNA is TGCAGTGCTAGTCGTCGGCAGGGGGCGAATTCACCCCTCCACTTT.

The sample holds many counts of this clonotype. The chain carries TRBV7-3 and TRBJ1-1; TRBD1 might be the D (6 bases). In germline, CDR1 is SGHTA, CDR2 FQGTGA. Deletions cut 5 bases from V and 1 base from J, with 20 bases between. The CDR3 runs 17 residues. CDR3 region: CASSPGGGKGENTEAFF. In DNA form, the CDR3 reads TGTGCCAGCAGCCCAGGAGGGGGGAAAGGGGAGAACACTGAAGCTTTCTTT.

This clonotype occurred many times. The J gene is TRBJ1-1, the V gene TRBV7-2; D gene unclear. Trimming shortened V by 3 bases and J by 1 base, and 3 bases separated the two germline ends. Germline V gives CDR1 SGHTA, CDR2 FQGNSA. The CDR3 is made up of 12 amino acids. CDR3 residues: CASSFANTEAFF. The DNA of the CDR3 is TGTGCCAGCAGCTTTGCGAACACTGAAGCTTTCTTT.

This chain connects TRBV27 to TRBJ2-3, with a tentative D call TRBD2 (5 bases). Trimming took off 5 bases at V and 6 bases at J, with 18 bases between the two ends. Per the germline V gene, CDR1 is MNHEY and CDR2 is SMNVEV (reference sequence). There are 15 residues in the CDR3. This CDR3 reads CASSQDKLRGDTQYF. The CDR3 nucleotides are TGTGCCAGCAGTCAGGATAAACTTCGGGGTGATACGCAGTATTTT.

This clonotype showed up many times. The CDR3 loop is CASSPQAGGKETQYF. The CDR3 bases are TGTGCCAGCAGCCCGCAAGCGGGGGGAAAAGAGACCCAGTACTTC. The rearrangement joins TRBV9 to TRBJ2-5, with TRBD2 matching over 9 bases. There are 15 residues in the CDR3. Germline loops: CDR1 SGDLS, CDR2 YYNGEE. Trimming at V came to 4 bases and at J to 3 bases, leaving 7 bases not matched to a gene.

On this clonotype: It is likely a read error, because the conserved phenylalanine at the end of the CDR3 is missing. The chain recombines TRBV2 with TRBJ1-4; maybe TRBD1 (5 bases). CDR1 and CDR2 (germline): SNHLY, FYNNEI. There are 14 residues in the CDR3. Trimming took 8 bases from V and 5 from J, leaving 15 bases between them. The CDR3 spells CASRSSGPNEKLFC. Written as DNA, the CDR3 is TGTGCCAGCCGCAGTTCGGGGCCAAATGAAAAACTGTTTTGT.

In nucleotides, the CDR3 is TGTGCCAGCAGCAACCTACAGGGGGCGTCCAACTATGGCTACACCTTC. Amino acid sequence: CASSNLQGASNYGYTF. V is TRBV12-3 or TRBV12-4 and J is TRBJ1-2; 9 bases match TRBD1. J lost 2 bases, V lost 6 bases, and 10 bases had no gene match. This CDR3 is built from 16 residues.

Worth noting for this clonotype: Because it lacks the conserved phenylalanine or tryptophan at the end, this CDR3 is likely a read error. V usage is TRBV7-6 and J usage is TRBJ2-5, with D possibly TRBD1 on 5 matching bases. In germline, CDR1 is SGHVS, CDR2 FNYEAQ. The CDR3 consists of 15 residues. V lost 0 bases, J lost 2 bases, and 10 bases lay in between. CDR3 in DNA: TGTGCCAGCAGCTTAGCCGCAGGGTCTCAAGAGACCCAGTACCTC. This encodes CASSLAAGSQETQYL.